The 18 T cell receptor beta chains presented below share a single source sample, sequenced in a study of glioma-infiltrating T cells (dated by TCRdb to 2015 to 2016). For sequencing, an Illumina MiSeq was employed. The iRepertoire nested amplicon-rescue multiplex PCR (arm-PCR) platform was used to amplify TCR alpha and beta CDR3 regions from RNA. In-frame beta chains were kept once TCRdb had trimmed the public reads at Q25 with fastp and called clones with MiXCR. Each record represents a unique CDR3 protein, reported with the most common genes and DNA among its rows. The sample contains approximately 6,100 distinct CDR3 sequences, about 45% of them found a single time. Of the sample, 24% falls within the top ten clones. Sequenced sample: glioma tissue, nonneoplastic brain tissue, or PBMCs (not recorded which). These receptors were taken from a human donor with low-grade glioma or glioblastoma, undergoing nonglioma brain surgery, or in good health (not recorded which).

This clonotype was seen ten or more times. This chain's CDR3 is CASSRDRLSYEQYF. DNA of the CDR3: TGTGCCAGCAGCCGGGACAGGCTCTCCTACGAGCAGTACTTC. This rearrangement joins TRBV6-1 to TRBJ2-7; TRBD1 agrees at 8 bases. The V gene's germline CDR1 is MNHNS and CDR2 SASEGT. The J segment lost 0 bases and the V segment lost 6 bases, leaving 4 bases of the junction unmatched. This CDR3 has 14 residues.

The chain carries TRBV7-9 and TRBJ1-3; D unresolved. This CDR3 has 13 residues. CDR1 SEHNR and CDR2 FQNEAQ come from the germline V gene (reference sequence). The ends were cut back, 3 bases at V and 6 bases at J, with 9 bases in the middle. The CDR3, as DNA: TGTGCCAGCAGCTTGAGGACTGAAAACACCATATATTTT. Translated: CASSLRTENTIYF. The variable domain in full, with the rest retrieved from reference TRBV7-9 and TRBJ1-3, is DTGVSQNPRHKITKRGQNVTFRCDPISEHNRLYWYRQTLGQGPEFLTYFQNEAQLEKSRLLSDRFSAERPKGSFSTLEIQRTEQGDSAMYLCASSLRTENTIYFGEGSWLTVV.

This clonotype was observed a handful of times. The J gene is TRBJ2-1, the V gene TRBV6-2 or TRBV6-3, with TRBD2 matching over 7 bases. V dropped 0 bases and J dropped 3; count of bases not matched to a gene: 2. The germline gives CDR1 MNHEY, CDR2 SVGEGT. The CDR3 sequence is 15 residues long. The CDR3, as DNA: TGTGCCAGCAGTTACTCGGCTAGCGGCTACAATGAGCAGTTCTTC. It codes for CASSYSASGYNEQFF.

The chain carries TRBV7-3 and TRBJ2-2, with 14 bases fitting TRBD2. Germline CDR1 is SGHTA and CDR2 is FQGTGA. The CDR3 loop spans 18 amino acids. Unmatched junction bases numbered 6, after V lost 5 bases and J lost 1 base. The CDR3 region is CASSLGLAGGWNTGELFF. The CDR3 DNA reads as TGTGCCAGCAGCCTTGGACTAGCGGGAGGTTGGAACACCGGGGAGCTGTTTTTT.

In its sample, this clonotype was seen a few times. The rearrangement links TRBV6-1 to TRBJ1-2, with 7 nucleotides matching TRBD1. Germline CDR1 is MNHNS and CDR2 is SASEGT. The CDR3 is made up of 14 amino acids. J was trimmed by 7 bases and V by 5 bases; bases with no gene match: 10. The CDR3 sequence: CASSRQGGERGYTF. As DNA, the CDR3 is TGTGCCAGCAGTCGACAGGGAGGAGAACGTGGCTACACCTTC.

V gene TRBV6-1 combines with J gene TRBJ2-7, with D tentatively TRBD1 (6 bases). The CDR3 runs to 12 residues. Germline CDR1 and CDR2: MNHNS and SASEGT. V was pared by 10 bases and J by 4 bases, with 14 bases between. The CDR3 protein is CAIDRTFYEQYF. Here the CDR3 DNA reads TGTGCCATTGACAGGACCTTTTACGAGCAGTACTTC.

V is TRBV27 and J is TRBJ2-1; TRBD2 is a possible D gene (6 bases). Germline values: CDR1 MNHEY, CDR2 SMNVEV (reference sequence). The V gene lost 2 bases and the J gene lost 13 bases, with 15 bases spanning the gap. CDR3 size: 13 residues. The CDR3 DNA follows: TGTGCCAGCAGTTTAAGCAGGAGGGATAGTCAGTTCTTC. Translating gives CASSLSRRDSQFF.

In its sample, this clonotype was seen many times. DNA of the CDR3: TGTGCCAGCAACCAGGGTGGAGGGGAGCTGTTTTTT. Amino acid sequence: CASNQGGGELFF. The chain carries TRBV11-3 and TRBJ2-2, with TRBD1 as a possible D gene (5 bases). This CDR3 is built from 12 residues. The V end was cut by 7 bases, the J end by 8 bases, with 11 bases between. Germline CDR1 reads SGHNT; CDR2 reads YENEEA.

This clonotype was picked up many times. V gene TRBV18 combines with J gene TRBJ2-2; D unresolved. Germline V CDR1 and CDR2: KGHSH, LQKENI. The CDR3 sequence is 17 residues long. With 3 bases removed from V and 0 bases from J, the gap between germline ends came to 14 bases. CDR3 protein: CASSPFGPTTNTGELFF. CDR3 bases: TGTGCCAGCTCACCGTTCGGACCAACGACGAACACCGGGGAGCTGTTTTTT.

The chain carries TRBV20-1 and TRBJ2-3; no firm D call. The DNA end lines up better with TRBJ1-5; the J call may be wrong. CDR1 is DFQATT and CDR2 is SNEGSKA in the germline V gene (reference sequence). The CDR3 is made up of 16 amino acids. The CDR3 protein is CSARDTSAELTDTQHF. In DNA form, the CDR3 reads TGCAGTGCTAGAGATACTAGCGCGGAACTCACAGATACGCAGCATTTT.

This clonotype was detected only a few times. V usage is TRBV28 and J usage is TRBJ2-7, with D possibly being TRBD2 (6 bases). The V end was cut by 3 bases, the J end by 3 bases, with 12 bases between. CDR1 MDHEN and CDR2 SYDVKM come from the germline V gene. This CDR3 has 14 amino acids. CDR3 coding DNA: TGTGCCAGCAGTTTCACCCGGGGAGGCTACGAGCAGTACTTC. It codes for CASSFTRGGYEQYF.

The chain combines TRBV29-1 with TRBJ2-6; 7 nucleotides agree with TRBD1. V lost 3 bases and J lost 0; bases outside the gene matches: 5. The CDR3 consists of 16 residues. Germline assignment: CDR1 SQVTM and CDR2 ANQGSEA. The CDR3: CSVDGRGSSGANVLTF. For the CDR3, the DNA is TGCAGCGTTGACGGCAGGGGGAGCTCTGGGGCCAACGTCCTGACTTTC.

This clonotype is labeled medium-sized. The chain recombines TRBV20-1 with TRBJ2-3; the D is unclear. V was pared by 0 bases and J by 0 bases, with 19 bases between. This CDR3 has 18 amino acids. The germline gives CDR1 DFQATT, CDR2 SNEGSKA (reference sequence). CDR3 sequence: CSARDPSASDASTDTQYF. CDR3 DNA: TGCAGTGCTAGAGATCCCTCGGCTAGTGATGCTAGCACAGATACGCAGTATTTT.

By share, this clonotype counts as medium-sized. The gene calls are TRBV28 and TRBJ1-5; D may be TRBD1 (5 bases). This CDR3 comprises 14 residues. Germline V gene lookup returns CDR1 MDHEN and CDR2 SYDVKM. V lost 3 bases and J 0 bases, leaving 6 bases between the germline ends. The CDR3 nucleotides are TGTGCCAGCAGTTTGACAGCTAGCAATCAGCCCCAGCATTTT. Residues: CASSLTASNQPQHF.

In this sample, this clonotype is medium-sized. The rearrangement joins TRBV4-1 to TRBJ2-1; D gene uncertain. V lost 3 bases and J lost 8, with 8 bases in between. The germline V gene encodes CDR1 MGHRA and CDR2 YSYEKL. CDR3 length: 12 amino acids. CDR3 sequence reads: CASSHNSDEQFF. The CDR3 region has the DNA TGCGCCAGCAGCCACAATAGTGATGAGCAGTTCTTC.

The genes are TRBV20-1 and TRBJ1-2; 7 bases fit TRBD1. The CDR3 is 13 amino acids. Germline V gene lookup returns CDR1 DFQATT and CDR2 SNEGSKA (reference sequence). Trimming cost V 6 bases and J 10 bases; bases outside gene matches: 14. The CDR3 DNA follows: TGCAGTGCCAGCGTACCACAGGGGTATAACTACACCTTC. It specifies CSASVPQGYNYTF.

This clonotype was picked up many times. The chain recombines TRBV12-3 or TRBV12-4 with TRBJ1-5, with D perhaps matching TRBD1 (5 bases). Trimming shortened V by 10 bases and J by 6 bases, and 16 bases separated the two germline ends. This CDR3 has 13 amino acids. The CDR3 DNA follows: TGTGCCACCGGCCGGGGCCCGAGTCAGCCCCAGCATTTT. Protein: CATGRGPSQPQHF.

The table lists this clonotype with many counts. The V gene is TRBV3-1, the J gene TRBJ2-2; D possibly corresponds to TRBD2 (5 bases). Trimming stripped 4 bases from V and 6 bases from J, with 12 bases between. Per the germline V gene, CDR1 is LGHDT and CDR2 is YNNKEL (reference sequence). The CDR3 sequence is 14 residues long. The CDR3 reads CASSPSPGAGELFF. CDR3 bases: TGTGCCAGCAGCCCAAGCCCCGGGGCCGGGGAGCTGTTTTTT.